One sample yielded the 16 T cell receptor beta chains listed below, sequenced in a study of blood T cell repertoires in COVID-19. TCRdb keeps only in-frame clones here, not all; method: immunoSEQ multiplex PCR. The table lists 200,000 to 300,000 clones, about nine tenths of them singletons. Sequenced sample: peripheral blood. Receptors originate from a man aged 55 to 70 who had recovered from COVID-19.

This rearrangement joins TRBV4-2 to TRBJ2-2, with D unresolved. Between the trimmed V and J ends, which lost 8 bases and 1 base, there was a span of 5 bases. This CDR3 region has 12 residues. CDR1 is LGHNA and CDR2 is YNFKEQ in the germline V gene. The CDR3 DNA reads TGTGCCAGCCGACAGAACACCGGGGAGCTGTTTTTT. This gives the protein CASRQNTGELFF.

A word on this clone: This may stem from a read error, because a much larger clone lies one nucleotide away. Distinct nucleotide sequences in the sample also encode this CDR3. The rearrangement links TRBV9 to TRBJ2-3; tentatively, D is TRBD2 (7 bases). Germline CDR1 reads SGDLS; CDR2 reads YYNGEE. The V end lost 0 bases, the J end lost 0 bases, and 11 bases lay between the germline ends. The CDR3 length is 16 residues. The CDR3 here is CASSVGGGASTDTQYF. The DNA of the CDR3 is TGTGCCAGCAGCGTAGGAGGGGGGGCGAGCACAGATACGCAGTATTTT.

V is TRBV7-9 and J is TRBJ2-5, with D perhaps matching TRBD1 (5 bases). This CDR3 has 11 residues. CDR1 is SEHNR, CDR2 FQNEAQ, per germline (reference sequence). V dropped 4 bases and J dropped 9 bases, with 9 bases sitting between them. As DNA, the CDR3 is TGTGCCAGCAGCTCGGCCAGGGCCCAGTACTTC. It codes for CASSSARAQYF.

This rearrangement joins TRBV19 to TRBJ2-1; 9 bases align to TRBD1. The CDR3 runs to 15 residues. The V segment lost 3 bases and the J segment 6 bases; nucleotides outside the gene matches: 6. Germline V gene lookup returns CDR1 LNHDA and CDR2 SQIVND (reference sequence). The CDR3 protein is CASSIPGTGSNEQFF. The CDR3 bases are TGTGCCAGTAGTATTCCCGGGACAGGGAGCAATGAGCAGTTCTTC.

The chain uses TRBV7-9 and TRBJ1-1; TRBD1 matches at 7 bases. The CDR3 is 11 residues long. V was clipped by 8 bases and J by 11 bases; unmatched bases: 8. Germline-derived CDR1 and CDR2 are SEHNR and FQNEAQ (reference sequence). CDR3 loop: CASGVTGNAFF. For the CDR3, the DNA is TGTGCCAGCGGAGTGACAGGGAACGCTTTCTTT. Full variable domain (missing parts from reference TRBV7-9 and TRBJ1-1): DTGVSQNPRHKITKRGQNVTFRCDPISEHNRLYWYRQTLGQGPEFLTYFQNEAQLEKSRLLSDRFSAERPKGSFSTLEIQRTEQGDSAMYLCASGVTGNAFFGQGTRLTVV.

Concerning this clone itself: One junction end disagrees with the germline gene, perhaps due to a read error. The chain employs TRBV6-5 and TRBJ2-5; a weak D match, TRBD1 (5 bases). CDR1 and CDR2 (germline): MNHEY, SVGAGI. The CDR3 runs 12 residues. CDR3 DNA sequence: TGTGCCAGCAGTTACGGTGGGGCGACCCGGTACTTC. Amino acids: CASSYGGATRYF.

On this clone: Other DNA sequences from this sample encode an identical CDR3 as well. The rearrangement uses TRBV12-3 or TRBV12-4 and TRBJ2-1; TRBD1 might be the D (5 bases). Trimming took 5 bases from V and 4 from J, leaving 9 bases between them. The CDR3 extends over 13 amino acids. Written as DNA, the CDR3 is TGTGCCAGCAGTGGGCAGGGTTACAATGAGCAGTTCTTC. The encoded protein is CASSGQGYNEQFF.

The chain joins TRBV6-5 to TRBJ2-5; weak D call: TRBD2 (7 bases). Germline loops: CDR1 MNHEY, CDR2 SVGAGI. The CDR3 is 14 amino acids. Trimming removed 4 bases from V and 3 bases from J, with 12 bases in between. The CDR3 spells CASSSTGREETQYF. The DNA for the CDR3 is TGTGCCAGCAGTTCAACAGGGAGGGAAGAGACCCAGTACTTC.

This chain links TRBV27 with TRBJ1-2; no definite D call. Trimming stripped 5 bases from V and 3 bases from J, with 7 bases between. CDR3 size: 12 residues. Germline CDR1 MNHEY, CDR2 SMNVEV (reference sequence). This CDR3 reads CASSQRDYGYTF. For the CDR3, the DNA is TGTGCCAGCAGTCAGAGGGACTATGGCTACACCTTC.

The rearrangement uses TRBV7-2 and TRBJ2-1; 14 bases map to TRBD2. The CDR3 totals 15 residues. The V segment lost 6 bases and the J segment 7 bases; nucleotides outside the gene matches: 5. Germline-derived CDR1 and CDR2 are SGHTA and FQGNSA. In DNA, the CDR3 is TGTGCCAGCAGAACCGGGACTAGCGGGGGTAATGAGCAGTTCTTC. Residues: CASRTGTSGGNEQFF.

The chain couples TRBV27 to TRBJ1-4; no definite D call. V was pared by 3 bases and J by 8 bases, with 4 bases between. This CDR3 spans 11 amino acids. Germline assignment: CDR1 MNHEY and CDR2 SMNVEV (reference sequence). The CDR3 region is CASSFREKLFF. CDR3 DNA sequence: TGTGCCAGCAGTTTTCGGGAAAAACTGTTTTTT.

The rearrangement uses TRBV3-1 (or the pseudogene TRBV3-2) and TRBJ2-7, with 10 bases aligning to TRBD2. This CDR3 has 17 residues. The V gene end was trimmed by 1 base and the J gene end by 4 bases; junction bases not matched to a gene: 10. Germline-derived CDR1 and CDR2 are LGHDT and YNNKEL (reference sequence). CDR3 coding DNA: TGTGCCAGCAGCCAAGGGACTAGCGGATTTTTTACTTACGAGCAGTACTTC. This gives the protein CASSQGTSGFFTYEQYF.

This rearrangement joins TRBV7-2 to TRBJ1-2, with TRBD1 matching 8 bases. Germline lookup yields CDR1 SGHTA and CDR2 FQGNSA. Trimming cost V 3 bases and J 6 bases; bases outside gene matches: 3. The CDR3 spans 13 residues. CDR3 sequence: CASSFQTGDGYTF. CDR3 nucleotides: TGTGCCAGCAGCTTTCAGACAGGGGATGGCTACACCTTC.

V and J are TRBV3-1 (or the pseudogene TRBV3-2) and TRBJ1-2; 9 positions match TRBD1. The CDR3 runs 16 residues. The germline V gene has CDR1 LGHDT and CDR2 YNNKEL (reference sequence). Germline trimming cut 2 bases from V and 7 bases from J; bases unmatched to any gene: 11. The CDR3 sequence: CASSQPAGQGSFGYTF. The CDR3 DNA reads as TGTGCCAGCAGCCAACCGGCCGGACAGGGGTCTTTTGGCTACACCTTC.

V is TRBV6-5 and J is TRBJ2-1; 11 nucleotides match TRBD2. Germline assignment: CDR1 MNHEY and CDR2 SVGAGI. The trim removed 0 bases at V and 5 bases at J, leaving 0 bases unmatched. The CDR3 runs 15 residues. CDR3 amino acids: CASSYSGLADNEQFF. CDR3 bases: TGTGCCAGCAGTTACTCGGGACTAGCGGACAATGAGCAGTTCTTC.

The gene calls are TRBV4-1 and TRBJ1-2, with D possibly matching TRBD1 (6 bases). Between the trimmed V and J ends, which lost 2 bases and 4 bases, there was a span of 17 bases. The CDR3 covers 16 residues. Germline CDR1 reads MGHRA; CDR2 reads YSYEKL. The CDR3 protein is CASSQPGETPAYGYTF. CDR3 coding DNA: TGCGCCAGCAGCCAACCAGGGGAGACACCGGCCTATGGCTACACCTTC.